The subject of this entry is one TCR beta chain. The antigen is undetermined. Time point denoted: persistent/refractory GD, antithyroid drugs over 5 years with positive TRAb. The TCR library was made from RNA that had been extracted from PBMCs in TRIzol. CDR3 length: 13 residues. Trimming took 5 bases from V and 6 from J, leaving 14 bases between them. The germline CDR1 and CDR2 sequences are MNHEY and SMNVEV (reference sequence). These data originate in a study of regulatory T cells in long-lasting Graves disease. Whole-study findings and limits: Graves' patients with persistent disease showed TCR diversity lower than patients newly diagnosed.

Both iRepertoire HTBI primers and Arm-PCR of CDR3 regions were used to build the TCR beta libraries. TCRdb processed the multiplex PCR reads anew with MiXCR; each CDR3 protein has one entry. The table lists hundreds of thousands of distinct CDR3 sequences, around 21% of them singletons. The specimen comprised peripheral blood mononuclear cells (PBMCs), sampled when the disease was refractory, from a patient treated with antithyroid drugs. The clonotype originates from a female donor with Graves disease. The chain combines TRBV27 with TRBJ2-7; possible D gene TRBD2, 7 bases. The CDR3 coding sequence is TGTGCCAGCAGTAGAGCGGGACAACTCGAGCAGTACTTC. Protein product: CASSRAGQLEQYF.